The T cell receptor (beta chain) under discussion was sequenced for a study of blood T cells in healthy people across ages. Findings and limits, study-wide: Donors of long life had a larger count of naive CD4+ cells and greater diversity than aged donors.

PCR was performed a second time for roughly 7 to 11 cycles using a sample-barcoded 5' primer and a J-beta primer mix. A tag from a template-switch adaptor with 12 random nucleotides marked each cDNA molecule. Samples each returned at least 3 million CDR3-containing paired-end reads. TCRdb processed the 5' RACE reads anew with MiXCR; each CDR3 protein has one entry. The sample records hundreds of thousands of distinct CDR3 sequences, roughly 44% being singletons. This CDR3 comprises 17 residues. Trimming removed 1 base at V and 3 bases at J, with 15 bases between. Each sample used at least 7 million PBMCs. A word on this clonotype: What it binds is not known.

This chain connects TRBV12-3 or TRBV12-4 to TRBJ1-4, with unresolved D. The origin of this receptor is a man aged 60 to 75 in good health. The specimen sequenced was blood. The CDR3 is CASSLGDGIVANEKLFF. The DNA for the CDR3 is TGTGCCAGCAGTTTAGGAGACGGGATTGTGGCTAATGAAAAACTGTTTTTT.